This is a list of T cell receptor beta chains from one sample in a study of blood T cell repertoires in COVID-19. Clones were read by immunoSEQ multiplex PCR, and TCRdb kept only the in-frame ones, dropping some. The sample records approximately 15,000 clones, 83% being singletons. The sequenced sample was peripheral blood. The source of these receptors is a woman aged 55-75 years with acute or convalescent COVID-19. CDR3s include the opening cysteine and the closing phenylalanine or tryptophan. A D gene is named only where the DNA matches it firmly. Size is omitted from some rows. Given values are once, few, many or a class for expanded clones.

D gene	V gene	clone size	J gene	CDR3 protein	CDR3 DNA
-	TRBV6-5	-	TRBJ1-2	CASSTRGYTF	TGTGCCAGCAGTACACGTGGCTACACCTTC
-	TRBV4-1	-	TRBJ2-7	CASSQVLTSPGSYEQYF	TGCGCCAGCAGCCAAGTTTTAACTAGCCCCGGGTCCTACGAGCAGTACTTC
TRBD1	TRBV6-2/TRBV6-3	-	TRBJ2-1	CASSGQGSYNEQFF	TGTGCCAGCAGCGGACAGGGCTCCTACAATGAGCAGTTCTTC
-	TRBV7-2	-	TRBJ2-3	CASSLQGSTQYF	TGTGCCAGCAGCTTACAGGGCAGTACGCAGTATTTT
TRBD1	TRBV5-4	-	TRBJ1-2	CASSPGTGLPYGYTF	TGTGCCAGCAGCCCCGGGACAGGGCTTCCCTATGGCTACACCTTC
-	TRBV7-2	-	TRBJ1-5	CASSLGGGSNQPQHF	TGTGCCAGCAGCCTTGGGGGGGGTAGCAATCAGCCCCAGCATTTT
-	TRBV15	few	TRBJ2-1	CATSRDDRFHHNEQFF	TGTGCCACCAGCAGAGATGACAGGTTTCACCACAATGAGCAGTTCTTC
TRBD2	TRBV4-2	once	TRBJ2-1	CASSPTSGGKLGNEQFF	TGTGCCAGCAGCCCCACGAGCGGGGGAAAGCTCGGCAATGAGCAGTTCTTC
TRBD1	TRBV5-1	-	TRBJ1-5	CASSPGGSNQPQHF	TGCGCCAGCAGCCCAGGGGGAAGCAATCAGCCCCAGCATTTT
TRBD2	TRBV10-3	-	TRBJ2-7	CAISGTSGSPYEQYF	TGTGCCATCAGTGGTACTAGCGGGAGTCCCTACGAGCAGTACTTC
-	TRBV7-2	once	TRBJ2-7	CASSLAYSYEQYF	TGTGCCAGCAGCTTAGCGTACAGCTACGAGCAGTACTTC
-	TRBV4-1	-	TRBJ1-3	CASSQESSGNTIYF	TGCGCCAGCAGCCAAGAGTCTTCTGGAAACACCATATATTTT
TRBD2	TRBV19	-	TRBJ2-5	CASSSSGVETQYF	TGTGCCAGTAGCTCCAGCGGGGTAGAGACCCAGTACTTC
TRBD1	TRBV7-3	-	TRBJ2-3	CASSLMAAGGTDTQYF	TGTGCCAGCAGCTTAATGGCTGCAGGGGGCACGGATACGCAGTATTTT
TRBD2	TRBV9	-	TRBJ2-1	CASSVVWTSGPNEQFF	TGTGCCAGCAGCGTAGTATGGACTAGCGGCCCCAATGAGCAGTTCTTC
TRBD2	TRBV5-1	-	TRBJ2-2	CASSLLGGADTGELFF	TGCGCCAGCAGCTTGCTCGGGGGGGCCGACACCGGGGAGCTGTTTTTT
TRBD1	TRBV6-1	-	TRBJ1-5	CASSDDRGSFQPQHF	TGTGCCAGCAGTGACGACAGGGGATCGTTTCAGCCCCAGCATTTT
-	TRBV19	-	TRBJ2-5	CASSKAGPMGGETQYF	TGTGCCAGTAGTAAAGCCGGGCCTATGGGCGGGGAGACCCAGTACTTC
TRBD1	TRBV5-1	-	TRBJ1-3	CASSSQGEVIYF	TGCGCCAGCAGCTCACAGGGGGAAGTTATATATTTT
-	TRBV6-1	-	TRBJ2-2	CASSAKPGQTLTGELFF	TGTGCCAGCAGTGCAAAACCGGGACAAACACTAACCGGGGAGCTGTTTTTT
-	TRBV24-1	-	TRBJ2-5	CATSDLADAELGETQYF	TGTGCCACCAGTGATTTGGCTGACGCGGAGTTGGGAGAGACCCAGTACTTC
-	TRBV7-2	few	TRBJ1-1	CASSFSVNTEAFF	TGTGCCAGCAGCTTCTCAGTGAACACTGAAGCTTTCTTT
TRBD2	TRBV28	-	TRBJ2-3	CASSFFYASGTSTDTQYF	TGTGCCAGCAGTTTTTTCTATGCTAGCGGGACTAGCACAGATACGCAGTATTTT
-	TRBV24-1	-	TRBJ2-7	CATSDSGLSPHLWEQYF	TGTGCCACCAGTGACTCGGGTCTTTCCCCCCACTTGTGGGAGCAGTACTTC
-	TRBV12-5	-	TRBJ2-1	CASGLGGSYNEQFF	TGTGCTAGTGGTTTAGGAGGGTCGTACAATGAGCAGTTCTTC
-	TRBV5-1	-	TRBJ1-6	CASSLDRTDNSPLHF	TGCGCCAGCAGCTTGGACCGGACAGACAATTCACCCCTCCACTTT
-	TRBV5-4	-	TRBJ2-1	CASSLDSSSEQFF	TGTGCCAGCAGCTTGGACTCCTCCTCTGAGCAGTTCTTC
-	TRBV5-6	-	TRBJ2-3	CASCDGLCTDTQYF	TGTGCCAGCTGCGACGGACTGTGCACAGATACGCAGTATTTT
-	TRBV5-1	-	TRBJ2-6	CASSLQGGSGANVLTF	TGCGCCAGCAGCTTGCAGGGGGGCTCTGGGGCCAACGTCCTGACTTTC
-	TRBV6-5	few	TRBJ1-1	CASTRHGGNTEAFF	TGTGCCAGCACCCGACACGGAGGGAACACTGAAGCTTTCTTT
TRBD1	TRBV19	-	TRBJ1-2	CASRKPGTGSNYGYTF	TGTGCCAGTAGGAAGCCTGGGACAGGGAGTAACTATGGCTACACCTTC
TRBD1	TRBV19	-	TRBJ1-5	CASTTSGGQMGNQPQHF	TGTGCCAGTACCACCAGTGGGGGACAGATGGGCAATCAGCCCCAGCATTTT
-	TRBV27	-	TRBJ2-5	CASSLSRQETQYF	TGTGCCAGCAGTCTATCCCGTCAAGAGACCCAGTACTTC
-	TRBV6-6	-	TRBJ2-2	CASSYPTRVFF	TGTGCCAGCAGTTACCCCACGAGGGTGTTTTTT